This T cell receptor (beta chain) was recovered during a study of post-analysis software for immune sequencing data. Points from the study as a whole: Comparison of patients with controls showed 4 to 6 TRBV segments more frequent in patients, TRBV5-6, TRBV5-1 and TRBV20-1 among them.

This clonotype came up many times. Its antigen is still unknown. The CDR3 extends over 13 amino acids. Germline CDR1 and CDR2: SGHVS and FQNEAQ. The V end was cut by 7 bases, the J end by 9 bases, with 13 bases between. The TCR beta cDNA libraries contained unique molecular identifiers. TCRdb independently ran MiXCR on the PCR reads; one entry per CDR3 protein. The table shows 170,000 or so distinct CDR3 sequences, with approximately 30% occurring only once. Sequenced: blood. This receptor was obtained from a girl aged 5-17 years with multiple sclerosis. V usage is TRBV7-8 and J usage is TRBJ1-6; D is possibly TRBD1 (6 bases). The CDR3 loop is CASNGGGASPLHF. The CDR3 DNA reads TGTGCCAGCAACGGAGGGGGAGCTTCACCCCTCCACTTT. The full variable domain, rest sourced from reference TRBV7-8 and TRBJ1-6, is GAGVSQSPRYKVAKRGQDVALRCDPISGHVSLFWYQQALGQGPEFLTYFQNEAQLDKSGLPSDRFFAERPEGSVSTLKIQRTQQEDSAVYLCASNGGGASPLHFGNGTRLTVT.